This T cell receptor (beta chain) derives from a study of memory CD4+ T cells and cytomegalovirus serostatus. J gave up 3 bases and V 6 bases, and 11 bases lay outside the gene matches. Germline CDR1 reads SGHDT; CDR2 reads YYEEEE. This CDR3 has 16 residues. The sort gate was single viable CD3+CD4+CD8-CD45RO+ cells for memory CD4+ T cells. Produced via immunoSEQ multiplex PCR; TCRdb's table is partial and in-frame only. The repertoire consists of roughly 60,000 clones, with approximately 77% occurring once and the leading ten covering about 1%. The origin of this receptor is an adult in good health and CMV-seronegative. The rearrangement uses TRBV5-6 and TRBJ2-4; 8 positions match TRBD2. Material for sequencing was memory CD4+ T cells from blood. Here the CDR3 reads CASIYGGGHLKNIQYF. The DNA for the CDR3 is TGTGCCAGCATCTACGGGGGGGGACATCTCAAAAACATTCAGTACTTC. Full variable domain (remainder filled in from reference TRBV5-6 and TRBJ2-4): DAGVTQSPTHLIKTRGQQVTLRCSPKSGHDTVSWYQQALGQGPQFIFQYYEEEERQRGNFPDRFSGHQFPNYSSELNVNALLLGDSALYLCASIYGGGHLKNIQYFGAGTRLSVL.